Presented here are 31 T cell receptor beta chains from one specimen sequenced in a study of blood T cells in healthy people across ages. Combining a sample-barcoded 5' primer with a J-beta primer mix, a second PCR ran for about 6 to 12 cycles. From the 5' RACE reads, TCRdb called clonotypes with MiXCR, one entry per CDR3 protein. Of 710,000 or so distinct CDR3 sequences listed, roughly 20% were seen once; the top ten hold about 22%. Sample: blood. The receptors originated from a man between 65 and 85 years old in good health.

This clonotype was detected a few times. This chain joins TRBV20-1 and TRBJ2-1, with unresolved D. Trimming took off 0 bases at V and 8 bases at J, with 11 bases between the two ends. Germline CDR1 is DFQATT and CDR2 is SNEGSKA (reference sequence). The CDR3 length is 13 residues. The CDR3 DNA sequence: TGCAGTGCTAGAGATCGGATCTTGCATGAGCAGTTCTTC. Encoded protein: CSARDRILHEQFF.

The CDR3 nucleotides read TGTGCCAGCAGCATATACGGGACACGCAATCAGCCCCAGCATTTT. This codes for CASSIYGTRNQPQHF. The V call is TRBV5-6, the J call TRBJ1-5, with D possibly TRBD1 on 6 matching bases. Per the germline V gene, CDR1 is SGHDT and CDR2 is YYEEEE. This CDR3 region has 15 residues. V lost 4 bases, J lost 2 bases, and 13 bases lay in between. Filled out from reference TRBV5-6 and TRBJ1-5, the complete variable domain reads DAGVTQSPTHLIKTRGQQVTLRCSPKSGHDTVSWYQQALGQGPQFIFQYYEEEERQRGNFPDRFSGHQFPNYSSELNVNALLLGDSALYLCASSIYGTRNQPQHFGDGTRLSIL.

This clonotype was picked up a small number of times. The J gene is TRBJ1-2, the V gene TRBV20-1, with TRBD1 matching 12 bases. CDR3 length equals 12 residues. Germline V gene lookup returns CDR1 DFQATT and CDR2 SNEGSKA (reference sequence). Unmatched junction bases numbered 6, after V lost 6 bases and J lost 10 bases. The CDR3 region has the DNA TGCAGTGCGCCCGGGACAGGGGGCATCTACACCTTC. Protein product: CSAPGTGGIYTF.

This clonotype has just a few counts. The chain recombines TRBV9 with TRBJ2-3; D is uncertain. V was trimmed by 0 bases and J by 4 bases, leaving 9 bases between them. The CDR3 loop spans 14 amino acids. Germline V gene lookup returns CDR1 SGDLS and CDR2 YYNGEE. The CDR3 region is CASSVGLRADTQYF. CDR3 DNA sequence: TGTGCCAGCAGCGTAGGCCTCCGGGCAGATACGCAGTATTTT.

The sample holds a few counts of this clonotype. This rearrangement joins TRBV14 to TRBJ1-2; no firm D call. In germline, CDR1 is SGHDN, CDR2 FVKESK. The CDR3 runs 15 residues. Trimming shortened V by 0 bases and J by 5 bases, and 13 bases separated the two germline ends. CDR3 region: CASSQDGALVYGYTF. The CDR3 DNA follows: TGTGCCAGCAGCCAAGACGGCGCGTTGGTATATGGCTACACCTTC.

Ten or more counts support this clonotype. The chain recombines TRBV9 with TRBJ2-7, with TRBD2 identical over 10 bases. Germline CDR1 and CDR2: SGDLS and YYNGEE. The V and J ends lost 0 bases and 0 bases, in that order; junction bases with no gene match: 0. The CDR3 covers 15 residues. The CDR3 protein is CASSVASGGSYEQYF. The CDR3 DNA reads TGTGCCAGCAGCGTAGCTAGCGGGGGCTCCTACGAGCAGTACTTC.

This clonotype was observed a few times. The DNA of the CDR3 is TGTGCCAGTAGTACCAGACAGGGAGGTGACGGGGAGCTGTTTTTT. This sequence encodes CASSTRQGGDGELFF. The chain has TRBV19 and TRBJ2-2; possibly TRBD1 for D (7 bases). V lost 4 bases and J 7 bases, leaving 16 bases between the germline ends. The germline V gene encodes CDR1 LNHDA and CDR2 SQIVND (reference sequence). The CDR3 covers 15 residues.

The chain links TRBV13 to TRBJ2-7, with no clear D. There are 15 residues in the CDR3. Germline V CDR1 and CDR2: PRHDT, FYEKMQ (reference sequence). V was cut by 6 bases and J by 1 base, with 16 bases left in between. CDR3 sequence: CASSRFGLQSYEQYF. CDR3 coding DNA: TGTGCCAGCAGTCGCTTCGGGCTACAGTCCTACGAGCAGTACTTC. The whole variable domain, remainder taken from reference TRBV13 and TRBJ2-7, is AAGVIQSPRHLIKEKRETATLKCYPIPRHDTVYWYQQGPGQDPQFLISFYEKMQSDKGSIPDRFSAQQFSDYHSELNMSSLELGDSALYFCASSRFGLQSYEQYFGPGTRLTVT.

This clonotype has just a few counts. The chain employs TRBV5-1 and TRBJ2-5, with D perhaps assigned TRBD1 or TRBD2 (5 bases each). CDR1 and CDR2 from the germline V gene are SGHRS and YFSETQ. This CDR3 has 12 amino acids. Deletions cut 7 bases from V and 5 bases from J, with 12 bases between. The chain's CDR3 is CASHEGWETQYF. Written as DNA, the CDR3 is TGCGCCAGCCACGAGGGGTGGGAGACCCAGTACTTC. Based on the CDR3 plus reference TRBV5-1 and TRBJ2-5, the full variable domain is KAGVTQTPRYLIKTRGQQVTLSCSPISGHRSVSWYQQTPGQGLQFLFEYFSETQRNKGNFPGRFSGRQFSNSRSEMNVSTLELGDSALYLCASHEGWETQYFGPGTRLLVL.

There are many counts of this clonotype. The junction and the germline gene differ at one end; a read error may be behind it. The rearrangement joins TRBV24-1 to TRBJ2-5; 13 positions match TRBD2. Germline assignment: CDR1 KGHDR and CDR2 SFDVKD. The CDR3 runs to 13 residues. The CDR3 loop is CATSESWTSGRLF. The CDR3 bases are TGTGCCACCAGTGAATCCTGGACTAGCGGGAGACTCTTC.

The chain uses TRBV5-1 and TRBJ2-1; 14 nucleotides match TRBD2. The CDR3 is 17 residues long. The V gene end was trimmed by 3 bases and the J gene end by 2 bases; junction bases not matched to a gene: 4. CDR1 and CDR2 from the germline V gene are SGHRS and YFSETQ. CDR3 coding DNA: TGCGCCAGCAGCTCCGGACTAGCGGGAGGCACCTACAATGAGCAGTTCTTC. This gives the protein CASSSGLAGGTYNEQFF.

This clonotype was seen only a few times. The CDR3 here is CATGPGPQHF. CDR3 DNA sequence: TGTGCCACCGGCCCAGGGCCCCAGCATTTT. The J gene is TRBJ1-5, the V gene TRBV15, with no clear D. The CDR3 is 10 residues long. The germline V gene has CDR1 LNHNV and CDR2 YYDKDF (reference sequence). Trimming took off 8 bases at V and 9 bases at J, with 8 bases between the two ends.

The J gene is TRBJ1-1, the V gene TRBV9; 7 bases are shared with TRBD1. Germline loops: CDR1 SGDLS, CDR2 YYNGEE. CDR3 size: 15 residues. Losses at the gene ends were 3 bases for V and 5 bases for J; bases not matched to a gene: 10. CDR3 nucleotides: TGTGCCAGCAGCGGGGACAGCGGGGTATATACTGAAGCTTTCTTT. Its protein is CASSGDSGVYTEAFF.

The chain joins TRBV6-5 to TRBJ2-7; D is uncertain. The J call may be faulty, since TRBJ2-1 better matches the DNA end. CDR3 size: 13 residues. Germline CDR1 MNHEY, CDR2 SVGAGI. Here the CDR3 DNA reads TGTGCCAGCAGTTACTCACTGGGCGAGAGTCAGTTCTTC. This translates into CASSYSLGESQFF.

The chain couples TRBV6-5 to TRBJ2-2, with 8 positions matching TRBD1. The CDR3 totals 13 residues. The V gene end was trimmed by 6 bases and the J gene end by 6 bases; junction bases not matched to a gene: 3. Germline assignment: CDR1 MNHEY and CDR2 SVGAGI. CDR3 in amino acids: CASSKQGAGELFF. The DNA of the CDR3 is TGTGCCAGCAGCAAACAGGGGGCCGGGGAGCTGTTTTTT.

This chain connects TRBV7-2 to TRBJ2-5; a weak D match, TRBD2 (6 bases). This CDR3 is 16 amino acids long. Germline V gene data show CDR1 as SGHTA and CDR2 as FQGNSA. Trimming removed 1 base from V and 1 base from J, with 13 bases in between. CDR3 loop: CASSLGPGESQETQYF. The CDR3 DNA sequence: TGTGCCAGCAGCTTAGGCCCGGGAGAATCCCAAGAGACCCAGTACTTC.

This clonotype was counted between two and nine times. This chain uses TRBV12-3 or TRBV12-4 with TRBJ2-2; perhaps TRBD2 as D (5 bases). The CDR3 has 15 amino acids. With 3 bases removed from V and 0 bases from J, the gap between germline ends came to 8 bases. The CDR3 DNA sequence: TGTGCCAGCAGTTTTATAGCGACGAACACCGGGGAGCTGTTTTTT. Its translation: CASSFIATNTGELFF.

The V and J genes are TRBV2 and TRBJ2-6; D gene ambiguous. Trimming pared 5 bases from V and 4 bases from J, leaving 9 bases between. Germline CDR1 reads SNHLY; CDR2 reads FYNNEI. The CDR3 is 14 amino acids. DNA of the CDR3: TGTGCCAGCAGTATAATCCCCGGGGCCAACGTCCTGACTTTC. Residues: CASSIIPGANVLTF.

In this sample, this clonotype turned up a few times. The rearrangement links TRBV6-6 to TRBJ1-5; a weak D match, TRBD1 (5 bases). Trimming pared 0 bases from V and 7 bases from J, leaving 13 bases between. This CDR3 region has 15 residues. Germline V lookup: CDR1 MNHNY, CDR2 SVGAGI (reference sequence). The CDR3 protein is CASSYSNTGGQPQHF. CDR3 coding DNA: TGTGCCAGCAGTTACTCGAACACGGGGGGGCAGCCCCAGCATTTT.

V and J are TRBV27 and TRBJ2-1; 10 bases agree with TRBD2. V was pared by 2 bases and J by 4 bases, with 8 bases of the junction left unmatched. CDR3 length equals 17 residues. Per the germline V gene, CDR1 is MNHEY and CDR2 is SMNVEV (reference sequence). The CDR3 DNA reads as TGTGCCAGCAGTTTAAATCTAGCGGGAGTGCCGTACAATGAGCAGTTCTTC. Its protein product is CASSLNLAGVPYNEQFF.

The CDR3 reads CASSPRDRGRSEAFF. CDR3 coding DNA: TGTGCCAGCAGCCCCCGGGACAGGGGAAGGTCTGAAGCTTTCTTT. The genes are TRBV5-6 and TRBJ1-1; 10 bases are a match to TRBD1. J lost 6 bases, V lost 4 bases, and 9 bases had no gene match. This CDR3 has 15 residues. Germline CDR1 and CDR2: SGHDT and YYEEEE.

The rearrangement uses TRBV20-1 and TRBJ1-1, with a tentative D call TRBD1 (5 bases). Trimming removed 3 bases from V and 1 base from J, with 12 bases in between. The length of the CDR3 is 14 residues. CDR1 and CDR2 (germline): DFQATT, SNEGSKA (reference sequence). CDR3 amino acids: CSASPGPANTEAFF. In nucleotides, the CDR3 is TGCAGTGCTAGCCCGGGACCCGCGAACACTGAAGCTTTCTTT.

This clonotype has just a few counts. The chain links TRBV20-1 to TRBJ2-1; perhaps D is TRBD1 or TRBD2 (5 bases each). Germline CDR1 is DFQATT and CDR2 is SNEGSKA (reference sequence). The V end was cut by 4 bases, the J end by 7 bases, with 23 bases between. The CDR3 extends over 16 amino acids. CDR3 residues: CSANPGRQRVLNEQFF. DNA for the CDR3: TGCAGTGCTAACCCGGGACGCCAAAGGGTCTTGAATGAGCAGTTCTTC.

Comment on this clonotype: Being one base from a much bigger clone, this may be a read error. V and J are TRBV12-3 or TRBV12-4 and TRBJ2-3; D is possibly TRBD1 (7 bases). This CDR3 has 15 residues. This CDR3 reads CASSPQGGRGDTEYF. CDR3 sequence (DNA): TGTGCCAGCAGTCCCCAGGGGGGCCGAGGGGATACGGAGTATTTT.

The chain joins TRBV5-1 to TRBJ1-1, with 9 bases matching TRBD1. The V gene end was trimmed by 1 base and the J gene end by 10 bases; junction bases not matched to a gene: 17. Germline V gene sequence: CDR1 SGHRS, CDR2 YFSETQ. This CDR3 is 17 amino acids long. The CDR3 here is CASSLRVDTGGAGGAFF. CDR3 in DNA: TGCGCCAGCAGCTTGCGGGTGGATACAGGGGGCGCCGGTGGAGCTTTCTTT.

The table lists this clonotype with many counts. The CDR3 protein is CSAHTTSGHNEQFF. Written as DNA, the CDR3 is TGCAGTGCTCACACGACTAGCGGGCACAATGAGCAGTTCTTC. The chain employs TRBV20-1 and TRBJ2-1; 10 bases agree with TRBD2. This CDR3 contains 14 residues. V lost 5 bases, J lost 5 bases, and 6 bases stayed unmatched. CDR1 is DFQATT and CDR2 is SNEGSKA in the germline V gene (reference sequence).

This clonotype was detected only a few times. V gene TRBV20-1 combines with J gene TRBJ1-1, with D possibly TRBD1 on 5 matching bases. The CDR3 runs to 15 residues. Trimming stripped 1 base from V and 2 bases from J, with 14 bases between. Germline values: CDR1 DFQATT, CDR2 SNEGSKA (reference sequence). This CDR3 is CSARAGGWGNTEAFF. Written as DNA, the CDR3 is TGCAGTGCTAGAGCGGGGGGATGGGGAAACACTGAAGCTTTCTTT.

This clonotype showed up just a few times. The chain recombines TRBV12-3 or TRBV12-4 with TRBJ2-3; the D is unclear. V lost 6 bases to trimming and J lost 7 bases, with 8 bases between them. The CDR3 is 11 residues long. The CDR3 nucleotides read TGTGCCAGCAGCCAGCGTCATACGCAGTATTTT. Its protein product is CASSQRHTQYF.

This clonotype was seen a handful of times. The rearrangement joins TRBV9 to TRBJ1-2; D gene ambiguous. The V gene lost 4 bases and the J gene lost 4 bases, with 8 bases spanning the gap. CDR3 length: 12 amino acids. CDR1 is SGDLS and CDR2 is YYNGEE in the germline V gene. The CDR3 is CASSTGLYGYTF. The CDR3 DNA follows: TGTGCCAGCAGCACGGGCCTCTATGGCTACACCTTC.

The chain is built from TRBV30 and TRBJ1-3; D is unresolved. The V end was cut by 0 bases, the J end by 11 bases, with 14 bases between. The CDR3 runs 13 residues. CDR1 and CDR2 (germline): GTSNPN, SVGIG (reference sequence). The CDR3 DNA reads TGTGCCTGGAGTGTAGGGCAGCATTCCCCCATATATTTT. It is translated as CAWSVGQHSPIYF.

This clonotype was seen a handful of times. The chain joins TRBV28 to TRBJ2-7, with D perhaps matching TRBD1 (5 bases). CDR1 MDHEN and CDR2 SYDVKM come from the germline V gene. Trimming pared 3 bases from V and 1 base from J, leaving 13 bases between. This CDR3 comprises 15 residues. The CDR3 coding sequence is TGTGCCAGCAGTTTGGGGCCGGAGCTTTCCTACGAGCAGTACGTC. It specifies CASSLGPELSYEQYV.